This TCR beta chain was identified during a study of blood T cell repertoires in COVID-19. Study information: COVID-19 samples from acute and convalescent phases originated in the United States, Italy and Spain. PBMCs, B-cell-depleted T cells, or T cells provided the cDNA or gDNA that made up the material.

Original handling: From reference gene primer amplification, estimates of nucleated cell counts were derived. This table comes from immunoSEQ multiplex PCR, and its TCRdb copy is limited to in-frame clones, with some not included. That table furnishes V, J and clone size, whereas the DNA furnished D and trimming. The data hold roughly 160,000 clones, with about 87% observed a single time. This CDR3 has 14 amino acids. Germline V gene data show CDR1 as MNHEY and CDR2 as SVGEGT. Deletions cut 2 bases from V and 3 bases from J, with 10 bases between. Sequencing was performed on peripheral blood. The rearrangement joins TRBV6-2 or TRBV6-3 to TRBJ1-2; D remains ambiguous. The sequence derives from a man aged 55 to 70 with acute or convalescent COVID-19. CDR3 sequence (DNA): TGTGCCAGCAGTTACGGACCGAGGGACTATGGCTACACCTTC. Translated, it gives CASSYGPRDYGYTF.